Below are 2 T cell receptor beta chains sequenced from a single sample in a study of T cell responses to AZD1222 COVID-19 vaccine. Clones were sequenced by immunoSEQ multiplex PCR, and TCRdb holds only the in-frame ones, with some missing. The sample has about 160,000 clones; approximately 90% are singletons. The sample consisted of peripheral blood, taken 28 days after the second AZD1222 dose. The receptors originated from an adult who received the AZD1222 COVID-19 vaccine.

The chain uses TRBV9 and TRBJ2-1; 10 bases line up with TRBD1. There are 19 residues in the CDR3. Germline-derived CDR1 and CDR2 are SGDLS and YYNGEE. Trimming cost V 3 bases and J 4 bases; bases outside gene matches: 16. The chain's CDR3 is CASSARDRGKGLIYNEQFF. CDR3 sequence (DNA): TGTGCCAGCAGCGCCCGGGACAGGGGAAAGGGACTCATTTACAATGAGCAGTTCTTC.

In this sample, this clone turned up once. The chain joins TRBV7-9 to TRBJ2-1; 10 bases align to TRBD2. The V segment lost 5 bases and the J segment 6 bases; nucleotides outside the gene matches: 10. The CDR3 consists of 16 residues. Per germline, CDR1 SEHNR and CDR2 FQNEAQ (reference sequence). The CDR3 DNA is TGTGCCAGCAGCGGGTACAGCGGGGGGGCCGGCAATGAGCAGTTCTTC. As protein: CASSGYSGGAGNEQFF.